A single sample is the source of the 27 T cell receptor beta chains below, sequenced in a study of blood T cell repertoires in COVID-19. Method: immunoSEQ multiplex PCR; TCRdb's copy keeps in-frame clones and lacks some. The repertoire consists of around 120,000 clones, with 90% occurring once and the leading ten covering 1.5% to 2%. Sequencing was done on a sample of peripheral blood. These receptors all stem from a human donor with active COVID-19. The donor label of this sample is uncertain.

This chain links TRBV19 with TRBJ2-2, with no clear D. The CDR3 runs 16 residues. The germline V gene encodes CDR1 LNHDA and CDR2 SQIVND (reference sequence). V was cut by 5 bases and J by 0 bases, with 13 bases left in between. CDR3 DNA sequence: TGTGCCAGTAGTCCGGGTAGGATCACGAACACCGGGGAGCTGTTTTTT. Its translation is CASSPGRITNTGELFF.

The rearrangement uses TRBV7-2 and TRBJ1-1; D unclear. CDR3 length equals 17 residues. Trimming shortened V by 4 bases and J by 1 base, and 19 bases separated the two germline ends. Germline CDR1 reads SGHTA; CDR2 reads FQGNSA. This chain's CDR3 is CASSSSLWRSKNTEAFF. CDR3 DNA sequence: TGTGCCAGCAGCTCCTCGCTCTGGAGGTCAAAGAACACTGAAGCTTTCTTT.

The chain combines TRBV27 with TRBJ1-2, with a weak D call TRBD1 (5 bases). Trimming took 6 bases from V and 4 from J, leaving 9 bases between them. The germline V gene encodes CDR1 MNHEY and CDR2 SMNVEV (reference sequence). The CDR3 sequence is 12 residues long. CDR3 sequence (DNA): TGTGCCAGCAGCAGGGATGGCTATGGCTACACCTTC. It yields the protein CASSRDGYGYTF.

The chain recombines TRBV19 with TRBJ2-1; 10 bases align to TRBD2. V lost 5 bases and J lost 9; bases outside the gene matches: 7. Per germline, CDR1 LNHDA and CDR2 SQIVND (reference sequence). This CDR3 spans 14 amino acids. CDR3 DNA sequence: TGTGCCAGTAGTTCCCAGCGGGGGGGCGGTGAGCAGTTCTTC. The encoded protein is CASSSQRGGGEQFF.

V and J are TRBV6-5 and TRBJ2-3; 13 bases align to TRBD2. Per germline, CDR1 MNHEY and CDR2 SVGAGI. This CDR3 is built from 15 residues. The V and J ends lost 6 bases and 4 bases, in that order; junction bases with no gene match: 4. The CDR3 region has the DNA TGTGCCAGCAGCCGGACTAGCGGGGGCCCAGATACGCAGTATTTT. Amino acids: CASSRTSGGPDTQYF.

J is TRBJ2-2 and V is TRBV7-9; TRBD2 matches 8 bases. The CDR3 is 19 residues long. The V segment lost 1 base and the J segment 4 bases; nucleotides outside the gene matches: 14. Germline CDR1 reads SEHNR; CDR2 reads FQNEAQ (reference sequence). CDR3 sequence reads: CASSLDLRAGVDRTGELFF. CDR3 DNA sequence: TGTGCCAGCAGCTTAGATCTTCGAGCGGGGGTCGATCGCACCGGGGAGCTGTTTTTT.

The J gene is TRBJ1-1, the V gene TRBV6-2 or TRBV6-3; D perhaps matches TRBD1 (6 bases). Trimming removed 1 base from V and 1 base from J, with 13 bases in between. This CDR3 is 16 amino acids long. Germline V lookup: CDR1 MNHEY, CDR2 SVGEGT. The CDR3 reads CASSYFSGARNTEAFF. The CDR3 nucleotides read TGTGCCAGCAGTTACTTTTCAGGGGCCAGGAACACTGAAGCTTTCTTT.

The chain uses TRBV3-1 (or the pseudogene TRBV3-2) and TRBJ1-5; D remains ambiguous. With 4 bases removed from V and 0 bases from J, the gap between germline ends came to 7 bases. This CDR3 contains 14 residues. Germline V gene data show CDR1 as LGHDT and CDR2 as YNNKEL (reference sequence). The CDR3 loop is CASSLQYSNQPQHF. The CDR3 DNA reads TGTGCCAGCAGCCTGCAGTATAGCAATCAGCCCCAGCATTTT.

The V gene is TRBV2, the J gene TRBJ1-2; tentative D call: TRBD1 (5 bases). V lost 6 bases to trimming and J lost 3 bases, with 11 bases between them. This CDR3 spans 13 amino acids. CDR1 and CDR2 from the germline V gene are SNHLY and FYNNEI. CDR3 protein: CASSFTGDYGYTF. The CDR3 DNA follows: TGTGCCAGCAGCTTTACAGGAGACTATGGCTACACCTTC.

V gene TRBV5-1 combines with J gene TRBJ2-5, with 8 bases fitting TRBD2. V shed 0 bases and J 5 bases; nucleotides not matched to a gene: 3. CDR1 and CDR2 from the germline V gene are SGHRS and YFSETQ. CDR3 size: 14 residues. The CDR3 coding sequence is TGCGCCAGCAGCTTGGGACTAGCGTCCGAGACCCAGTACTTC. This gives the protein CASSLGLASETQYF.

The rearrangement joins TRBV10-1 to TRBJ1-4; TRBD1 is a possible D gene (6 bases). The V and J ends lost 5 bases and 0 bases respectively, with 13 bases between them. This CDR3 is built from 16 residues. CDR1 and CDR2 (germline): WNHNN, SYGVQD (reference sequence). CDR3 in DNA: TGCGCCAGCAGTCCGGGACATCTGGCAACTAATGAAAAACTGTTTTTT. This translates into CASSPGHLATNEKLFF.

The rearrangement joins TRBV30 to TRBJ2-1, with TRBD2 matching 11 bases. Germline CDR1 is GTSNPN and CDR2 is SVGIG (reference sequence). Trimming at V came to 4 bases and at J to 0 bases, leaving 14 bases not matched to a gene. The CDR3 is made up of 19 amino acids. The CDR3 bases are TGTGCCTGGACTGAGCTAGCGGGGGGTATAAAAAGCTCCTACAATGAGCAGTTCTTC. It yields the protein CAWTELAGGIKSSYNEQFF.

V and J are TRBV27 and TRBJ2-7; tentative D call: TRBD1 (6 bases). Per germline, CDR1 MNHEY and CDR2 SMNVEV (reference sequence). V was shortened by 5 bases and J by 3 bases, with 11 bases between the two germline ends. The CDR3 has 13 residues. CDR3 residues: CASSPGTSYEQYF. Written as DNA, the CDR3 is TGTGCCAGCAGTCCCGGGACAAGCTACGAGCAGTACTTC.

This clone was found once. The chain uses TRBV10-2 and TRBJ1-1, with 7 positions matching TRBD1. Looked up from germline, CDR1 is WSHSY and CDR2 is SAAADI. The ends lost 5 bases at V and 5 bases at J; junction bases unmatched: 5. The CDR3 sequence is 13 residues long. In DNA, the CDR3 is TGCGCCAGCAGTATTAGGGGGCAAACTGAAGCTTTCTTT. Translating gives CASSIRGQTEAFF.

The chain employs TRBV6-6 and TRBJ1-5; no clear D gene. This CDR3 is built from 12 residues. V lost 2 bases to trimming and J lost 4 bases, with 3 bases between them. Germline CDR1 is MNHNY and CDR2 is SVGAGI (reference sequence). CDR3 amino acids: CASSYQNQPQHF. The CDR3 coding sequence is TGTGCCAGCAGTTACCAGAATCAGCCCCAGCATTTT.

This rearrangement joins TRBV7-6 to TRBJ2-7; maybe TRBD2 (5 bases). The CDR3 runs to 13 residues. Trimming took 0 bases from V and 7 from J, leaving 10 bases between them. Germline V gene lookup returns CDR1 SGHVS and CDR2 FNYEAQ. CDR3 sequence: CASSLARGSEQYF. CDR3 in DNA: TGTGCCAGCAGCTTAGCCCGGGGATCAGAGCAGTACTTC.

V is TRBV11-2 and J is TRBJ2-7; 7 bases are a match to TRBD2. This CDR3 comprises 12 residues. After removal of 3 bases from V and 5 bases from J, the junction contained 1 base not matched to a gene. Germline V gene lookup returns CDR1 SGHAT and CDR2 FQNNGV. For the CDR3, the DNA is TGTGCCAGCAGCTTCGGGGGGAACGAGCAGTACTTC. Its protein is CASSFGGNEQYF.

This clone was recorded a few times. This sequence joins TRBV7-9 and TRBJ1-1; tentatively, D is TRBD1 (6 bases). V was trimmed by 5 bases and J by 5 bases, leaving 15 bases between them. Germline V CDR1 and CDR2: SEHNR, FQNEAQ (reference sequence). The CDR3 has 14 amino acids. The CDR3 region is CASSAHRVGTEAFF. CDR3 coding DNA: TGTGCCAGCAGCGCCCACAGGGTAGGGACTGAAGCTTTCTTT.

The chain carries TRBV2 and TRBJ2-3; 7 bases match TRBD2. The CDR3 has 15 amino acids. V lost 4 bases and J lost 3; bases outside the gene matches: 7. Germline CDR1 reads SNHLY; CDR2 reads FYNNEI. The DNA of the CDR3 is TGTGCCAGCAGTGGCCAGCGGGGTTGGACAGATACGCAGTATTTT. This gives the protein CASSGQRGWTDTQYF.

The chain combines TRBV6-5 with TRBJ1-2, with 9 bases that match TRBD1. V lost 6 bases to trimming and J lost 7 bases; unmatched junction nucleotides: 12. Germline lookup yields CDR1 MNHEY and CDR2 SVGAGI. The CDR3 spans 15 residues. CDR3 sequence reads: CASSRGADRGPGYTF. DNA for the CDR3: TGTGCCAGCAGCCGTGGGGCGGACAGGGGTCCTGGCTACACCTTC.

This CDR3 reads CASSYGGTQREQYF. The CDR3 DNA is TGTGCCAGCAGTTACGGGGGGACGCAGCGCGAGCAGTACTTC. This chain links TRBV6-2 or TRBV6-3 with TRBJ2-7, with D perhaps matching TRBD2 (6 bases). This CDR3 region has 14 residues. Trimming took off 2 bases at V and 6 bases at J, with 14 bases between the two ends. Germline assignment: CDR1 MNHEY and CDR2 SVGEGT.

This rearrangement joins TRBV5-1 to TRBJ2-2, with 7 bases aligning to TRBD2. The CDR3 extends over 15 amino acids. Germline assignment: CDR1 SGHRS and CDR2 YFSETQ. The V and J ends lost 0 bases and 5 bases, in that order; junction bases with no gene match: 4. DNA of the CDR3: TGCGCCAGCAGCTTGGCCGGGGGGAGGACCGGGGAGCTGTTTTTT. Its translation: CASSLAGGRTGELFF.

The rearrangement joins TRBV28 to TRBJ1-4; TRBD1 matches 9 bases. The germline CDR1 and CDR2 sequences are MDHEN and SYDVKM. J lost 2 bases, V lost 2 bases, and 3 bases had no gene match. The CDR3 has 16 residues. CDR3 coding DNA: TGTGCCAGCAGTTTAGGCACAGGGGGCACTAATGAAAAACTGTTTTTT. The encoded protein is CASSLGTGGTNEKLFF.

The CDR3 spells CASSSGHLSSSYNSPLHF. In nucleotides, the CDR3 is TGTGCCAGCAGCTCGGGACATTTATCGAGCTCCTATAATTCACCCCTCCACTTT. The V gene is TRBV5-8, the J gene TRBJ1-6, with a tentative D call TRBD1 (6 bases). V gave up 3 bases and J gave up 0 bases, with 16 bases separating them. Germline lookup yields CDR1 SGHTS and CDR2 YDEGEE. The CDR3 sequence is 18 residues long.

The CDR3 region is CASSLNWGGTGELFF. The CDR3 nucleotides read TGTGCCAGCAGCTTAAATTGGGGGGGCACCGGGGAGCTGTTTTTT. The V gene is TRBV7-2, the J gene TRBJ2-2, with TRBD2 identical over 7 bases. CDR1 is SGHTA and CDR2 is FQGNSA in the germline V gene. This CDR3 spans 15 amino acids. Unmatched junction bases numbered 4, after V lost 2 bases and J lost 4 bases.

This sequence joins TRBV7-8 and TRBJ2-7, with a possible D match to TRBD1 (6 bases). This CDR3 comprises 18 residues. Germline V lookup: CDR1 SGHVS, CDR2 FQNEAQ. Trimming stripped 5 bases from V and 3 bases from J, with 26 bases between. The CDR3 region has the DNA TGTGCCAGCAGCCCGCGATCCAGGGGTTCGGGGCCTGTCTACGAGCAGTACTTC. Amino acids: CASSPRSRGSGPVYEQYF.

The rearrangement joins TRBV29-1 to TRBJ2-1; D is ambiguous. CDR1 and CDR2 (germline): SQVTM, ANQGSEA. The CDR3 contains 11 residues. Trimming stripped 3 bases from V and 3 bases from J, with 3 bases between. CDR3 protein: CSVDGYNEQFF. The CDR3 DNA follows: TGCAGCGTTGACGGCTACAATGAGCAGTTCTTC.